This T cell receptor beta chain was identified in a study of beta chain features in type 1 diabetes. Study summary: Patients shared similar age, gender and cell yields with healthy donors.

Only a few counts were recorded for this clone. Its antigen is not known. TCRB transcripts that were expressed got sequenced, as all of the isolated RNA had been reverse transcribed. Assay: immunoSEQ multiplex PCR; the TCRdb copy retains only in-frame clones and omits some. The sample shows fewer than 500,000 clones, about 15% of them seen only once. V lost 5 bases, J lost 0 bases, and 8 bases stayed unmatched. CDR3 length: 16 amino acids. Germline-derived CDR1 and CDR2 are SGHAT and FQNNGV. Study-level findings and limits: Patients with type 1 diabetes showed fewer VDJ junction insertions and more deletions.

This chain uses TRBV11-2 with TRBJ2-3, with 7 bases matching TRBD2. Sequenced sample: naive CD4+ T cells from blood. The sequence came from a man aged 25-45 years in good health. The CDR3 nucleotides read TGTGCCAGCAGCCCAATTGGCGGGAGTAGCACAGATACGCAGTATTTT. Translating it yields CASSPIGGSSTDTQYF. The full variable domain, with the rest looked up from reference TRBV11-2 and TRBJ2-3, is EAGVAQSPRYKIIEKRQSVAFWCNPISGHATLYWYQQILGQGPKLLIQFQNNGVVDDSQLPKDRFSAERLKGVDSTLKIQPAKLEDSAVYLCASSPIGGSSTDTQYFGPGTRLTVL.